The rows below give T cell receptor beta chains drawn from one sample of a study of blood T cell repertoires in COVID-19. Sequencing used immunoSEQ multiplex PCR; TCRdb keeps in-frame clones, though not all of them. The profile shows about 130,000 clones, 84% of them singletons. Sequenced sample: peripheral blood. The source of these receptors is a woman in her 30s who had recovered from COVID-19. The CDR3 runs from the conserved cysteine through the conserved F or W. The D gene is left open where the match is weak. Clone size is given for some rows only: seen once, a few or many times, or a class if the clone is expanded.

d_call	v_call	j_call	clone_size	cdr3_aa	cdr3_nt
.	TRBV2	TRBJ2-7	.	CASSGDSQSYEQYF	TGTGCCAGCAGTGGGGACTCTCAATCCTACGAGCAGTACTTC
.	TRBV6-1	TRBJ2-5	.	CASSEGAGSETQYF	TGTGCCAGCAGTGAGGGTGCAGGGTCGGAGACCCAGTACTTC
.	TRBV29-1	TRBJ2-1	.	CSGKQGRSYNEQFF	TGCAGCGGAAAACAGGGTCGATCCTACAATGAGCAGTTCTTC
.	TRBV15	TRBJ1-5	.	CATSRELNNQPQHF	TGTGCCACCAGCAGAGAACTCAACAATCAGCCCCAGCATTTT
.	TRBV9	TRBJ1-1	.	CASNREGGTEAFF	TGTGCCAGCAACAGGGAAGGGGGAACTGAAGCTTTCTTT
.	TRBV4-1	TRBJ1-2	few	CASSQGKGGVYGYTF	TGCGCCAGCAGCCAAGGAAAAGGGGGGGTATATGGCTACACCTTC
TRBD1	TRBV5-8	TRBJ1-5	once	CASSPGTGRNQPQHF	TGTGCCAGCAGCCCGGGGACAGGGAGAAATCAGCCCCAGCATTTT
TRBD1	TRBV29-1	TRBJ1-3	.	CSVTGTGTTGNTIYF	TGCAGCGTGACCGGGACAGGGACTACCGGAAACACCATATATTTT
TRBD2	TRBV5-1	TRBJ2-1	.	CASSSRKRESVLDEQFF	TGCGCCAGCAGCTCCAGAAAGCGGGAGTCGGTCTTGGATGAGCAGTTCTTC
TRBD1	TRBV19	TRBJ1-1	once	CATIQGARGNTEAFF	TGTGCCACCATACAGGGGGCAAGAGGGAACACTGAAGCTTTCTTT
TRBD1	TRBV6-5	TRBJ1-1	.	CASLQGAANTEAFF	TGTGCCAGCCTACAGGGGGCCGCGAACACTGAAGCTTTCTTT
.	TRBV6-6	TRBJ1-5	.	CASSSRAVSNQPQHF	TGTGCCTCTTCCTCGAGGGCTGTTAGCAATCAGCCCCAGCATTTT
TRBD2	TRBV27	TRBJ2-7	.	CASSLEYSGGAKQYF	TGTGCCAGCAGTTTAGAGTATAGCGGGGGGGCCAAGCAGTACTTC
TRBD1	TRBV4-1	TRBJ2-5	.	CASSQRHRGETQYF	TGCGCCAGCAGCCAAAGGCACAGGGGTGAGACCCAGTACTTC
.	TRBV11-2	TRBJ1-5	.	CASSSSSLKPQHF	TGTGCCAGCAGCTCCTCCTCTCTTAAGCCCCAGCATTTT
.	TRBV2	TRBJ1-6	many	CASSGTENSPLHF	TGTGCCAGCAGTGGGACAGAGAATTCACCCCTCCACTTT
.	TRBV4-2	TRBJ2-5	.	CASSQVWEEKETQYF	TGTGCCAGCAGCCAAGTATGGGAGGAAAAAGAGACCCAGTACTTC
TRBD2	TRBV5-1	TRBJ2-3	.	CASSSGGLAGAAGDTQYF	TGCGCCAGCAGCTCGGGGGGACTAGCGGGAGCCGCTGGGGATACGCAGTATTTT
TRBD2	TRBV6-1	TRBJ2-1	.	CASSEEGLAGAYNEQFF	TGTGCCAGCAGTGAAGAGGGACTAGCGGGGGCGTACAATGAGCAGTTCTTC
.	TRBV3-1/TRBV3-2	TRBJ1-1	.	CASSHQGGTEAFF	TGTGCCAGCAGCCATCAAGGGGGTACTGAAGCTTTCTTT